This TCR beta chain comes out of a study of T cell repertoires in cytomegalovirus infection. Comment on this clonotype: The antigen remains undetermined.

This CDR3 comprises 14 residues. Germline V lookup: CDR1 SGHDT, CDR2 YYEEEE. V was pared by 6 bases and J by 8 bases, with 18 bases between. TCRdb reprocessed the reads via MiXCR and lists one record per CDR3 protein. The sample has roughly 180,000 distinct CDR3 sequences; 20% to 25% are singletons. The receptor's source is a human donor in good health (CMV status not recorded). Some clones in this sample may be carry-over from other donors' samples. The chain links TRBV5-6 to TRBJ2-1; the D call may be TRBD1 or TRBD2 (5 bases each). The sequenced sample was CD8+ T cells from cultured PBMCs, obtained from culture after CMV antigen stimulation. The CDR3 here is CASIVGGYNDEQFF. As DNA, the CDR3 is TGTGCCAGCATTGTTGGGGGTTACAACGATGAGCAGTTCTTC.